This record covers a single TCR beta chain. This clone was recorded a few times. Its antigen specificity is not known. No base-level quality is on record; no much larger clone is a single base apart. The data belong to a study of Siglec-9 on CD8 T cells in melanoma (dated by TCRdb to about 2019). At the level of the whole study: The study examined the expression of Siglec-9 on CD8+ T cells and how Siglec-9 regulates T cells within the melanoma tumor microenvironment. General study outcomes and caveats: An effector memory CD8+ T-cell subset that appeared to accumulate within melanoma tumors was reported to be marked and regulated by Siglec-9.

Reading the germline V gene (reference sequence) gives CDR1 SEHNR and CDR2 FQNEAQ. Its CDR3 holds 11 amino acids, cysteine through phenylalanine. Only the CDR3 portion is preserved as DNA: 33 bases, with reading frame beginning at the first base. V gives up 6 bases and J gives up 7 bases, and the segment between their germline ends measures 9 bases. Libraries were built with the immunoSEQ multiplex PCR assay. Not all clones reach the TCRdb copy of this immuneACCESS table, which keeps in-frame sequences only. Checked studies attribute under half of the gap to unresolved V genes and leave the rest unexplained. Here the sample has 30,000 to 45,000 clones; roughly 80% occur a single time. The leading ten clones occupy 1.8% of the sample.

Specimen: Siglec-9- CD8+ T cells sorted from blood. According to the study, the label for this sample's cell subset or site signals: CD8 T cells lacking Siglec-9. This receptor was identified in a human donor in good health. The V gene is TRBV7-9 and the J gene is TRBJ1-1; the D gene identity is not certain. This receptor carries the CDR3 CASRWTGEAFF. The DNA sequence is TGTGCCAGCAGATGGACCGGTGAAGCTTTCTTT.